This T cell receptor beta chain was identified during a study of siplizumab effects on memory and regulatory T cells. Study outcomes and limitations: Many proliferating CD4+ or CD8+ clones remained unclassified. Roughly 80-95% of them could not be assigned either a naive or a memory phenotype.

A remark on this clone: The antigen remains unidentified.

Germline-derived CDR1 and CDR2 are LNHNV and YYDKDF (reference sequence). The CDR3 is 13 residues long. The ends were cut back, 0 bases at V and 8 bases at J, with 10 bases in the middle. Repertoires were generated with immunoSEQ multiplex PCR, while TCRdb's copy carries only in-frame clones and drops some. The sample records fewer than 70,000 clones, around 90% being singletons. The sequence was collected from a human donor in good health. The chain recombines TRBV15 with TRBJ1-1; maybe TRBD1 (5 bases). The sequencing sample was made of Tregs sorted from blood. CDR3 in DNA: TGTGCCACCAGCAGAGAAGGGGCCGGCGAAGCTTTCTTT. Protein sequence: CATSREGAGEAFF.